This T cell receptor (beta chain) was captured by sequencing in a study of blood T cells in healthy people across ages. General study points: Across samples, TCR beta diversity tracked strongly with naive T cell percentage.

V shed 6 bases and J shed 1 base, with 16 bases lying between them. The CDR3 has 15 residues. Per germline, CDR1 SEHNR and CDR2 FQNEAQ (reference sequence). Alongside a J-beta primer mix, a sample-barcoded 5' primer served in a second PCR lasting 7 to 11 cycles. One entry per CDR3 protein results from TCRdb running MiXCR on the 5' RACE reads. Among roughly 1.5 million distinct CDR3 sequences listed, approximately 43% were seen once. Notes on this clonotype: Its antigen remains unknown.

The clonotype originates from a woman between 18 and 29 years old in good health. The sample comprised blood. V gene TRBV7-9 combines with J gene TRBJ2-7; no reliable D call. This CDR3 is CASSPSRFESYEQYF. Here the CDR3 DNA reads TGTGCCAGCAGTCCCTCTCGTTTTGAGTCCTACGAGCAGTACTTC.